This T cell receptor beta chain derives from a study of cytotoxic CD8 clonotypes in ibrutinib-treated CLL. Notes on the study in general: Clonality showed a rise at ibrutinib response that reversed toward baseline at progression. Measured clonality at baseline was greater than in age-matched healthy donors and tracked with circulating CD8+ T-cell counts. Private clonotypes, not public ones, expanded at ibrutinib response.

CDR3 length: 18 residues. Germline CDR1 is SGHTA and CDR2 is FQGNSA. With 3 bases removed from V and 1 base from J, the gap between germline ends came to 21 bases. This clone was seen only a few times. What it binds is unknown. TCRdb's copy holds only in-frame clones and misses some; the assay was immunoSEQ multiplex PCR. The sample contains about 150,000 clones, about 79% of which appear only once. The V gene is TRBV7-2, the J gene TRBJ2-5, with a tentative D call TRBD2 (6 bases). This material consisted of PBMCs, taken after 12 months of ibrutinib treatment. This sequence was found in a human donor with chronic lymphocytic leukemia. For the CDR3, the DNA is TGTGCCAGCAGCTTCTCCGGGGCCCTTCTAGCGCTCCAAGAGACCCAGTACTTC. This encodes CASSFSGALLALQETQYF.